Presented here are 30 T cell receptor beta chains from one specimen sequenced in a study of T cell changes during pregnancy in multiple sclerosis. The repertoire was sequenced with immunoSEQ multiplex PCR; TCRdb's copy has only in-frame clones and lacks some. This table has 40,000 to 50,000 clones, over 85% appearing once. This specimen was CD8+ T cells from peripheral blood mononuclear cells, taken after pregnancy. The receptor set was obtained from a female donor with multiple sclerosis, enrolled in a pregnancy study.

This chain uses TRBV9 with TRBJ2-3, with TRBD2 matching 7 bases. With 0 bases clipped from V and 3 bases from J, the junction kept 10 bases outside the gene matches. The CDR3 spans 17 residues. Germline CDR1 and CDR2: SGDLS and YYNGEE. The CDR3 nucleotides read TGTGCCAGCAGCGTAGAACTGGGGGGGACTCAGACAGATACGCAGTATTTT. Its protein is CASSVELGGTQTDTQYF.

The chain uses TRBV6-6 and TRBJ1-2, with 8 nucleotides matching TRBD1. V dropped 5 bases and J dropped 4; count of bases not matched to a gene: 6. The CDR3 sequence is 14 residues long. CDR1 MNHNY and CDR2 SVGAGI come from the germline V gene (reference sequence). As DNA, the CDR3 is TGTGCCAGCAGTGGCTGGGACAGGACCTATGGCTACACCTTC. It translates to CASSGWDRTYGYTF.

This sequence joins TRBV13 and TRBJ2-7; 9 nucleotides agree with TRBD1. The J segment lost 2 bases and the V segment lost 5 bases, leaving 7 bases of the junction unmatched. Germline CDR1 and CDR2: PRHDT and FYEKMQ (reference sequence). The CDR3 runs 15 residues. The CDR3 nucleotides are TGTGCCAGCAGCCAAACCCGGACAGGGGCCTACGAGCAGTACTTC. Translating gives CASSQTRTGAYEQYF. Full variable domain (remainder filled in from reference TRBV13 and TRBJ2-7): AAGVIQSPRHLIKEKRETATLKCYPIPRHDTVYWYQQGPGQDPQFLISFYEKMQSDKGSIPDRFSAQQFSDYHSELNMSSLELGDSALYFCASSQTRTGAYEQYFGPGTRLTVT.

The CDR3 nucleotides are TGTGCCAGCCCCGGTAGATCGGGGAGCACTGAAGCTTTCTTT. It specifies CASPGRSGSTEAFF. This rearrangement joins TRBV6-1 to TRBJ1-1; D remains ambiguous. The V end was cut by 8 bases, the J end by 4 bases, with 17 bases between. This CDR3 is built from 14 residues. Looked up from germline, CDR1 is MNHNS and CDR2 is SASEGT.

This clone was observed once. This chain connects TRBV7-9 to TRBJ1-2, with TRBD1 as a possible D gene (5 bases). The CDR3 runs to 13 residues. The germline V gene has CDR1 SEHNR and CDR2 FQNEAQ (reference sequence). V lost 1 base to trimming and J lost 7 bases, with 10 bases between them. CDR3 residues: CASSLEGALGYTF. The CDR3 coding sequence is TGTGCCAGCAGCTTAGAAGGGGCGCTTGGCTACACCTTC.

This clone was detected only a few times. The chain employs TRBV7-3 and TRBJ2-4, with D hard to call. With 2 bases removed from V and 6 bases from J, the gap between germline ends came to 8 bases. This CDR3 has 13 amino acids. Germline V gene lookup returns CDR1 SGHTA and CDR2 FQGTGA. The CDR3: CASSLEPTNIQYF. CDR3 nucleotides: TGTGCCAGCAGCTTAGAGCCAACAAACATTCAGTACTTC. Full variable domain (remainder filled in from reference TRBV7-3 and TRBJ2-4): GAGVSQTPSNKVTEKGKYVELRCDPISGHTALYWYRQSLGQGPEFLIYFQGTGAADDSGLPNDRFFAVRPEGSVSTLKIQRTERGDSAVYLCASSLEPTNIQYFGAGTRLSVL.

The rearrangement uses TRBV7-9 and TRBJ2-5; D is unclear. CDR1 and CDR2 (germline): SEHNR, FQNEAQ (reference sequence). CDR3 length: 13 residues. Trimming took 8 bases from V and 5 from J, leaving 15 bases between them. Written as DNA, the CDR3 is TGTGCCAGCCGCGGTGTAGGCGCGGAGACCCAGTACTTC. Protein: CASRGVGAETQYF.

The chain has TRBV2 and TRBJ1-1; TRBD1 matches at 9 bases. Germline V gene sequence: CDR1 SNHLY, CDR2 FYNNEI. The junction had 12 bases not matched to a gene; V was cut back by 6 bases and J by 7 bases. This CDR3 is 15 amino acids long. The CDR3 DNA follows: TGTGCCAGCAGCCAAGGGGACAGGGCGGGAATTGAAGCTTTCTTT. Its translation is CASSQGDRAGIEAFF.

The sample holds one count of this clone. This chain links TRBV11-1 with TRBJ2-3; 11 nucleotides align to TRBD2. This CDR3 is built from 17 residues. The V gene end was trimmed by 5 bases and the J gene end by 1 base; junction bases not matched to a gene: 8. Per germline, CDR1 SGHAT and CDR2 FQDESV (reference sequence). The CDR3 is CASSRYSLAGGTDTQYF. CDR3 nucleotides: TGTGCCAGCAGCCGGTACTCACTAGCGGGGGGCACAGATACGCAGTATTTT.

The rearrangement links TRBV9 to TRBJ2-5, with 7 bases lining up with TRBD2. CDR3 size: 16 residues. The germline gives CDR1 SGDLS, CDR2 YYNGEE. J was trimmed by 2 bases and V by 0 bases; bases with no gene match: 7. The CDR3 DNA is TGTGCCAGCAGCGTAGCAGGCGGGGGTTCACAAGAGACCCAGTACTTC. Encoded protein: CASSVAGGGSQETQYF. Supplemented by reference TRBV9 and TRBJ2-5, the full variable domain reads DSGVTQTPKHLITATGQRVTLRCSPRSGDLSVYWYQQSLDQGLQFLIQYYNGEERAKGNILERFSAQQFPDLHSELNLSSLELGDSALYFCASSVAGGGSQETQYFGPGTRLLVL.

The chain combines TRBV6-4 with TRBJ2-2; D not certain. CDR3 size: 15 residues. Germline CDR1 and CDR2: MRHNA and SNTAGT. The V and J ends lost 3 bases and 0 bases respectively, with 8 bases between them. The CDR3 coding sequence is TGTGCCAGCAGTGATGGCCATGCGAACACCGGGGAGCTGTTTTTT. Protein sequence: CASSDGHANTGELFF.

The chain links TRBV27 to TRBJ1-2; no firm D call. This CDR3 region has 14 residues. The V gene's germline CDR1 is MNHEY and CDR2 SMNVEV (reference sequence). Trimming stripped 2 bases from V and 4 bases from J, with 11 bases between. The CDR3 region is CASSLNPRLYGYTF. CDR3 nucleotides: TGTGCCAGCAGTTTAAATCCCAGGCTCTATGGCTACACCTTC.

The CDR3 DNA follows: TGTGCCAGCAGTTTTCTAGCGGGGCGAACAGATACGCAGTATTTT. Amino acids: CASSFLAGRTDTQYF. The J gene is TRBJ2-3, the V gene TRBV27; 9 bases are shared with TRBD2. Germline CDR1 MNHEY, CDR2 SMNVEV (reference sequence). Trimming at V came to 3 bases and at J to 3 bases, leaving 4 bases not matched to a gene. The CDR3 is 15 residues long.

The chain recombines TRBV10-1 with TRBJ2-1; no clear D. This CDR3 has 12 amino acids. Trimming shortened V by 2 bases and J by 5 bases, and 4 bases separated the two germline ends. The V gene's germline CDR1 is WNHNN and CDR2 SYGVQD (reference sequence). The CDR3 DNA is TGCGCCAGCAGTGAGACAGACAATGAGCAGTTCTTC. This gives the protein CASSETDNEQFF.

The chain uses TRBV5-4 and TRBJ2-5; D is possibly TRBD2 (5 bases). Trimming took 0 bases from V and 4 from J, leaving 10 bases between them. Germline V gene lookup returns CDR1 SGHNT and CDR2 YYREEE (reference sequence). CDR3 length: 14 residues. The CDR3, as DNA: TGTGCCAGCAGCTTGGACGAGGGTTCAGAGACCCAGTACTTC. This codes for CASSLDEGSETQYF.

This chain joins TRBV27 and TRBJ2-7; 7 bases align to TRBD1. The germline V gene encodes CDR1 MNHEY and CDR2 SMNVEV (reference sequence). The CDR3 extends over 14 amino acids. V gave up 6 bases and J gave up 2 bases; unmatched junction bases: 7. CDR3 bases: TGTGCCAGCAGACCACAGGGGCCCACCTACGAGCAGTACTTC. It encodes CASRPQGPTYEQYF.

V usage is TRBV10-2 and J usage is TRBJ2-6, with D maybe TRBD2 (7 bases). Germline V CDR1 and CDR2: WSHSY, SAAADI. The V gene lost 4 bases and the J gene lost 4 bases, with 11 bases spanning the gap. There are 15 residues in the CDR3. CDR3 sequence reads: CASSGGGPGANVLTF. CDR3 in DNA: TGCGCCAGCAGTGGGGGGGGCCCAGGGGCCAACGTCCTGACTTTC.

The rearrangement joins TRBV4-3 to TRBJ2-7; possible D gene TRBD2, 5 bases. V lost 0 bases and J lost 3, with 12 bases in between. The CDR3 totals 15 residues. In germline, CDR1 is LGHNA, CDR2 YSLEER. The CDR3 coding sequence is TGCGCCAGCAGCCAAGATGCGGGCAGCCGCTACGAGCAGTACTTC. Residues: CASSQDAGSRYEQYF.

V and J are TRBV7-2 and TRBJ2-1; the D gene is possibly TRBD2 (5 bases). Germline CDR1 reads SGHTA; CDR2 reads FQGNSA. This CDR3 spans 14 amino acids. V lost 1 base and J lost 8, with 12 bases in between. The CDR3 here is CASSLDGVLDEQFF. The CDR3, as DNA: TGTGCCAGCAGCTTAGACGGGGTACTTGATGAGCAGTTCTTC.

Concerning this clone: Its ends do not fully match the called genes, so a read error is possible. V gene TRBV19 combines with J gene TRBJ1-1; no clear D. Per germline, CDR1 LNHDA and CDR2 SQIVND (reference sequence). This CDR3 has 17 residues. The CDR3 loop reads CASGISPFEGLNTEAFF. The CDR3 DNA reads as TGTGCCAGTGGTATATCACCCTTTGAGGGTTTGAACACTGAAGCTTTCTTT.

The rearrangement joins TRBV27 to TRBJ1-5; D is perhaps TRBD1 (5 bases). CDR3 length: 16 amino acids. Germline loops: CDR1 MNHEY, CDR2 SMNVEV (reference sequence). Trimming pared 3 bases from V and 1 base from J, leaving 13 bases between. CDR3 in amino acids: CASSFGGGESNQPQHF. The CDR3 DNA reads TGTGCCAGCAGTTTTGGCGGGGGTGAAAGCAATCAGCCCCAGCATTTT.

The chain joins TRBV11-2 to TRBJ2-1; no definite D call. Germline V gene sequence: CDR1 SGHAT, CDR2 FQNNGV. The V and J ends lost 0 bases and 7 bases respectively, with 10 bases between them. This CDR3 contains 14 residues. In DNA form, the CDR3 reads TGTGCCAGCAGCTTAGATGCTAGTAGTAATGAGCAGTTCTTC. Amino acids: CASSLDASSNEQFF. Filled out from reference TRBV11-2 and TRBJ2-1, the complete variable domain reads EAGVAQSPRYKIIEKRQSVAFWCNPISGHATLYWYQQILGQGPKLLIQFQNNGVVDDSQLPKDRFSAERLKGVDSTLKIQPAKLEDSAVYLCASSLDASSNEQFFGPGTRLTVL.

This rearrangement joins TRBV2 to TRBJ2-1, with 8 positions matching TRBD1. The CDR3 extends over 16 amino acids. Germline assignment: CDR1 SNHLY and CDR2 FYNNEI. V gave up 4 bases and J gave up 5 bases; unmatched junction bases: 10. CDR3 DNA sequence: TGTGCCAGCAGTGTTCCCCGGGACAGGTTGGACAATGAGCAGTTCTTC. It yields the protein CASSVPRDRLDNEQFF.

Written as DNA, the CDR3 is TGTGCCAGCAGCGTAACTAGCGGGGGGCTCCCAACCTACAATGAGCAGTTCTTC. Its translation: CASSVTSGGLPTYNEQFF. The chain combines TRBV9 with TRBJ2-1, with 12 bases identical to TRBD2. The CDR3 sequence is 18 residues long. Germline trimming cut 1 base from V and 2 bases from J; bases unmatched to any gene: 7. CDR1 SGDLS and CDR2 YYNGEE come from the germline V gene. The variable domain in full, with the rest retrieved from reference TRBV9 and TRBJ2-1, is DSGVTQTPKHLITATGQRVTLRCSPRSGDLSVYWYQQSLDQGLQFLIQYYNGEERAKGNILERFSAQQFPDLHSELNLSSLELGDSALYFCASSVTSGGLPTYNEQFFGPGTRLTVL.

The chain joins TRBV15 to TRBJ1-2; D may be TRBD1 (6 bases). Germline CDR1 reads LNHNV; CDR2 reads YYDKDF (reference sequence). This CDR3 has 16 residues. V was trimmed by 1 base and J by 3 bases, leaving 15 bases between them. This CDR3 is CATSRVPPRGDYGYTF. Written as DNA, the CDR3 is TGTGCCACCAGCAGAGTCCCCCCCAGGGGCGACTATGGCTACACCTTC. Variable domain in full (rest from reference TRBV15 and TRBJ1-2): DAMVIQNPRYQVTQFGKPVTLSCSQTLNHNVMYWYQQKSSQAPKLLFHYYDKDFNNEADTPDNFQSRRPNTSFCFLDIRSPGLGDTAMYLCATSRVPPRGDYGYTFGSGTRLTVV.

The CDR3 protein is CASSSDQQGIPSYEQYF. For the CDR3, the DNA is TGCGCCAGCAGCTCCGACCAACAGGGTATTCCCTCCTACGAGCAGTACTTC. V usage is TRBV5-1 and J usage is TRBJ2-7; weak D call: TRBD1 (6 bases). The CDR3 sequence is 17 residues long. V lost 3 bases and J 0 bases, leaving 19 bases between the germline ends. Germline CDR1 is SGHRS and CDR2 is YFSETQ.

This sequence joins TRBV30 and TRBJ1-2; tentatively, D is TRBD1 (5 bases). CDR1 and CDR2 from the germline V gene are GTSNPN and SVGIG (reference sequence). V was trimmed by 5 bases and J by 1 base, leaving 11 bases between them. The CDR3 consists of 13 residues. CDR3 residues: CAWGGGGNYGYTF. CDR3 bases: TGTGCCTGGGGCGGGGGGGGTAACTATGGCTACACCTTC.

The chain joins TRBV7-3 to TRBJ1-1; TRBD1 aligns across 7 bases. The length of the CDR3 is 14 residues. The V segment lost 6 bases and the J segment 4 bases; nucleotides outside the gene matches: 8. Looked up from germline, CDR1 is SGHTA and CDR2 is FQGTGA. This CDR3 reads CASRQGFSSTEAFF. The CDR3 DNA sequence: TGTGCCAGCAGACAGGGGTTCTCTAGCACTGAAGCTTTCTTT.

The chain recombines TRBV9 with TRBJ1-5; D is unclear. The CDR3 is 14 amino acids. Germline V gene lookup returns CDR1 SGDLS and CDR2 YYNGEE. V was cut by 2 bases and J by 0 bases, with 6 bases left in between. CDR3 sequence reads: CASSVEDSNQPQHF. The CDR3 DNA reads TGTGCCAGCAGCGTGGAGGATAGCAATCAGCCCCAGCATTTT.

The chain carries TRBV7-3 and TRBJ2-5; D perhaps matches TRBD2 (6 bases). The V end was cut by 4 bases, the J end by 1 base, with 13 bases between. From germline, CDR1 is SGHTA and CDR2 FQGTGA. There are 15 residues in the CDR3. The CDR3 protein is CASSYWGGSQETQYF. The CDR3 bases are TGTGCCAGCAGCTACTGGGGAGGTTCCCAAGAGACCCAGTACTTC.